These 6 T cell receptor beta chains came from one sample sequenced in a study of CD8 T cells in Susac syndrome. Random hexamers were used to reverse transcribe an amount of roughly 0.5 to 1 ug RNA. One entry per CDR3 protein, called by TCRdb with MiXCR from the immunoSEQ multiplex PCR reads. The data show some 150,000 distinct CDR3 sequences, approximately 94% seen once. The sequenced sample consisted of CD8+ T cells from PBMCs. These TCRs come from a human donor with multiple sclerosis.

The chain uses TRBV20-1 and TRBJ1-2; TRBD1 matches 9 bases. Germline CDR1 and CDR2: DFQATT and SNEGSKA (reference sequence). CDR3 length equals 15 residues. Trimming at V came to 3 bases and at J to 8 bases, leaving 13 bases not matched to a gene. CDR3 residues: CSASGDRDPFGGYTF. Here the CDR3 DNA reads TGCAGTGCTAGTGGGGACAGGGATCCCTTCGGAGGCTACACCTTC.

The rearrangement uses TRBV5-6 and TRBJ2-1; no firm D call. This CDR3 is built from 13 residues. V dropped 0 bases and J dropped 9 bases, with 10 bases sitting between them. Germline CDR1 reads SGHDT; CDR2 reads YYEEEE. The CDR3 region is CASSLGRSGEQFF. The DNA of the CDR3 is TGTGCCAGCAGCTTGGGGCGTTCCGGTGAGCAGTTCTTC.

The chain couples TRBV2 to TRBJ2-2; 8 nucleotides line up with TRBD2. The CDR3 is made up of 16 amino acids. After removal of 6 bases from V and 7 bases from J, the junction contained 13 bases not matched to a gene. Germline V gene sequence: CDR1 SNHLY, CDR2 FYNNEI. CDR3 in DNA: TGTGCCAGCAGGGGAAGCCCAGCGGGGGCAAGCGGGGAGCTGTTTTTT. It specifies CASRGSPAGASGELFF. Full variable domain (outside the CDR3, taken from reference TRBV2 and TRBJ2-2): EPEVTQTPSHQVTQMGQEVILRCVPISNHLYFYWYRQILGQKVEFLVSFYNNEISEKSEIFDDQFSVERPDGSNFTLKIRSTKLEDSAMYFCASRGSPAGASGELFFGEGSRLTVL.

The V gene is TRBV4-1, the J gene TRBJ1-6; D is undetermined. The ends were cut back, 0 bases at V and 10 bases at J, with 13 bases in the middle. Germline values: CDR1 MGHRA, CDR2 YSYEKL. CDR3 length: 15 residues. The CDR3 region has the DNA TGCGCCAGCAGCCAAGATGACCGGGCGGTCTCACCCCTCCACTTT. It codes for CASSQDDRAVSPLHF.

J is TRBJ2-5 and V is TRBV11-2; 16 bases match TRBD2. This CDR3 has 18 residues. The V and J ends lost 5 bases and 5 bases, in that order; junction bases with no gene match: 11. The germline V gene encodes CDR1 SGHAT and CDR2 FQNNGV. The CDR3 is CASSLPGTSGGARETQYF. Here the CDR3 DNA reads TGTGCCAGCAGCCTTCCCGGGACTAGCGGGGGGGCCCGGGAGACCCAGTACTTC.

V gene TRBV29-1 combines with J gene TRBJ1-2; D remains unclear. Germline V gene sequence: CDR1 SQVTM, CDR2 ANQGSEA. The CDR3 runs 15 residues. The V end lost 0 bases, the J end lost 5 bases, and 16 bases lay between the germline ends. For the CDR3, the DNA is TGCAGCGTTGAAGAGGGCCAAGACCGATTTTATGGCTACACCTTC. Translation gives CSVEEGQDRFYGYTF.